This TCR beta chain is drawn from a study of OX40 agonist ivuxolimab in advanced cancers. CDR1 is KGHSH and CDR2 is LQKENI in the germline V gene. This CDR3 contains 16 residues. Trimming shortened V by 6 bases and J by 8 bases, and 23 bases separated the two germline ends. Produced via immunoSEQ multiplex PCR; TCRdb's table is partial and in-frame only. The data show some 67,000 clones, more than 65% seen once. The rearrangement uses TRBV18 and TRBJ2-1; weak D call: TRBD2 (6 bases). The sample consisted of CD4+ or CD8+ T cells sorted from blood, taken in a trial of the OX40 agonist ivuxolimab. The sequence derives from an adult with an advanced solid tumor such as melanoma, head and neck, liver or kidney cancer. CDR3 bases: TGTGCCAGCTCGCGGGGCGATGGGGTTGCGGTTGATGAGCAGTTCTTC. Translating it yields CASSRGDGVAVDEQFF. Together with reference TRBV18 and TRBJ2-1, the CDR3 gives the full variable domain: NAGVMQNPRHLVRRRGQEARLRCSPMKGHSHVYWYRQLPEEGLKFMVYLQKENIIDESGMPKERFSAEFPKEGPSILRIQQVVRGDSAAYFCASSRGDGVAVDEQFFGPGTRLTVL.